One and the same sample provided the 30 T cell receptor beta chains below, sequenced in a study of T cells in Graves' hyperthyroidism and ophthalmopathy (dated by TCRdb to between 2018 and 2021). The method was multiplex PCR. Sequencing used an Illumina HiSeq 2000. Amplification of TCR beta CDR3 regions was carried out from RNA transcripts. For the first round of RT-PCR on the TCR CDR3, the HTBI primer set was used together with the Qiagen OneStep RT-PCR kit. The public reads were reanalyzed by TCRdb: fastp trimming at Q25, MiXCR alignment, in-frame beta chains only. CDR3 protein duplicates are merged, each entry listing the most common genes and DNA. The sample table shows fewer than 900,000 distinct CDR3 sequences, and about a sixth are seen once. The leading ten clones occupy around 8% of the sample. The sample consisted of blood. All receptors derive from a man aged 18 to 30 with Graves' hyperthyroidism.

This clonotype was seen only a few times. The chain couples TRBV3-1 to TRBJ2-3; 10 positions match TRBD2. Trimming cost V 6 bases and J 0 bases; bases outside gene matches: 6. CDR1 LGHDT and CDR2 YNNKEL come from the germline V gene (reference sequence). The length of the CDR3 is 16 residues. The CDR3 bases are TGTGCCAGCAGTGCCGGACTAGCGGAGAGCACAGATACGCAGTATTTT. Translation: CASSAGLAESTDTQYF.

This clonotype was detected ten times or more. This chain links TRBV6-1 with TRBJ2-7, with TRBD1 matching 7 bases. The V gene's germline CDR1 is MNHNS and CDR2 SASEGT. This CDR3 has 14 amino acids. J was trimmed by 6 bases and V by 2 bases; bases with no gene match: 7. The CDR3 region is CASSEQGQTGEQYF. The DNA of the CDR3 is TGTGCCAGCAGTGAACAGGGACAGACGGGCGAGCAGTACTTC.

The genes are TRBV5-4 and TRBJ2-1; 10 bases align to TRBD2. Germline V gene lookup returns CDR1 SGHNT and CDR2 YYREEE (reference sequence). CDR3 size: 16 residues. The V gene end was trimmed by 0 bases and the J gene end by 5 bases; junction bases not matched to a gene: 5. CDR3 residues: CASSLAGGLANNEQFF. In DNA, the CDR3 is TGTGCCAGCAGCTTGGCGGGGGGACTAGCGAACAATGAGCAGTTCTTC.

This clonotype occurred many times. CDR3 amino acids: CASSLSSGPYEQYF. The CDR3 coding sequence is TGTGCCAGCAGCTTAAGTAGCGGACCCTACGAGCAGTACTTC. V and J are TRBV7-2 and TRBJ2-7, with D tentatively TRBD2 (6 bases). CDR3 length equals 14 residues. From germline, CDR1 is SGHTA and CDR2 FQGNSA. V was cut by 2 bases and J by 2 bases, with 10 bases left in between. The variable domain in full, with the rest retrieved from reference TRBV7-2 and TRBJ2-7, is GAGVSQSPSNKVTEKGKDVELRCDPISGHTALYWYRQSLGQGLEFLIYFQGNSAPDKSGLPSDRFSAERTGGSVSTLTIQRTQQEDSAVYLCASSLSSGPYEQYFGPGTRLTVT.

This clonotype appeared a single time. The V gene is TRBV7-2, the J gene TRBJ2-2; perhaps TRBD1 as D (5 bases). There are 16 residues in the CDR3. Trimming removed 5 bases at V and 4 bases at J, with 17 bases between. Germline-derived CDR1 and CDR2 are SGHTA and FQGNSA. The CDR3 is CASSPFLQGPTGELFF. The CDR3 DNA sequence: TGTGCCAGCAGCCCATTTTTGCAGGGTCCCACCGGGGAGCTGTTTTTT.

Turning to this clonotype: Possible read error: a much larger clone is one base away. J is TRBJ2-1 and V is TRBV11-2, with D perhaps TRBD2 (6 bases). There are 15 residues in the CDR3. Germline CDR1 SGHAT, CDR2 FQNNGV. The CDR3 here is CASSPYAGSRNGQFF. The DNA for the CDR3 is TGTGCCAGCAGCCCCTACGCGGGATCCAGGAATGGGCAGTTCTTC.

This clonotype was recorded at least ten times. The chain combines TRBV7-9 with TRBJ2-7; 9 bases match TRBD1. Germline V gene sequence: CDR1 SEHNR, CDR2 FQNEAQ (reference sequence). The V and J ends lost 5 bases and 3 bases, in that order; junction bases with no gene match: 8. The CDR3 is 15 residues long. The CDR3 DNA is TGTGCCAGCAGCAGGCCGGGACAGGGAAACTACGAGCAGTACTTC. Encoded protein: CASSRPGQGNYEQYF.

In its sample, this clonotype was seen a few times. The chain combines TRBV24-1 with TRBJ2-1, with D unclear. From germline, CDR1 is KGHDR and CDR2 SFDVKD. The CDR3 covers 17 residues. With 4 bases removed from V and 6 bases from J, the gap between germline ends came to 21 bases. CDR3 coding DNA: TGTGCCACCAGTGACCAATCTTTAGCATCGCGGTCCAATGAGCAGTTCTTC. Protein product: CATSDQSLASRSNEQFF.

Comments on this clonotype: Since a much larger clone is just one base distant, this may be a read error. The chain joins TRBV12-3 or TRBV12-4 to TRBJ1-2; tentative D call: TRBD1 (6 bases). V lost 5 bases and J lost 4, with 11 bases in between. The CDR3 consists of 13 residues. CDR3 in amino acids: CASSAGQSYGYTF. In DNA form, the CDR3 reads TGTGCCAGCAGTGCCGGACAGAGCTATGGCTACACCTTC.

This clonotype occurred a few times. The chain combines TRBV4-1 with TRBJ2-7; D may be TRBD1 (7 bases). Germline CDR1 and CDR2: MGHRA and YSYEKL. CDR3 length: 15 residues. Trimming shortened V by 4 bases and J by 3 bases, and 16 bases separated the two germline ends. CDR3 residues: CASSPRGQSYYEQYF. CDR3 sequence (DNA): TGCGCCAGCAGCCCGCGGGGACAGTCTTACTACGAGCAGTACTTC.

In its sample, this clonotype was seen a few times. The junction departs from the called germline gene at one end, perhaps through a read error. The rearrangement joins TRBV13 to TRBJ2-7; D possibly corresponds to TRBD2 (5 bases). This CDR3 is built from 11 residues. Germline V CDR1 and CDR2: PRHDT, FYEKMQ (reference sequence). Written as DNA, the CDR3 is TGTGCCAGCGGCTTAGAGGGCGAGCAGTACTTC. Translation: CASGLEGEQYF.

This clonotype was observed a handful of times. The rearrangement links TRBV11-2 to TRBJ2-3; 9 bases map to TRBD2. V was clipped by 8 bases and J by 4 bases; unmatched bases: 10. The CDR3 is made up of 15 amino acids. Germline CDR1 is SGHAT and CDR2 is FQNNGV. CDR3 protein: CASLRAGGTSDTQYF. The DNA for the CDR3 is TGTGCCAGCCTCCGAGCGGGAGGAACGTCAGATACGCAGTATTTT.

This chain uses TRBV15 with TRBJ2-5, with D tentatively TRBD1 or TRBD2 (7 bases each). Per the germline V gene, CDR1 is LNHNV and CDR2 is YYDKDF (reference sequence). The ends were cut back, 10 bases at V and 5 bases at J, with 14 bases in the middle. This CDR3 has 12 residues. The CDR3 spells CAIQGREETQYF. The CDR3 region has the DNA TGTGCCATACAGGGGCGGGAGGAGACCCAGTACTTC.

This clonotype has a count of ten or more. The CDR3 DNA follows: TGTGCCAGCAGTGAGGGGGCCAGCATCTATGGCTACACCTTC. It encodes CASSEGASIYGYTF. The V and J genes are TRBV2 and TRBJ1-2; D might be TRBD1 (6 bases). This CDR3 comprises 14 residues. The V gene's germline CDR1 is SNHLY and CDR2 FYNNEI. V lost 3 bases, J lost 4 bases, and 12 bases lay in between.

The chain carries TRBV9 and TRBJ2-5; no reliable D call. The CDR3 is 13 amino acids. Per germline, CDR1 SGDLS and CDR2 YYNGEE. V was trimmed by 0 bases and J by 5 bases, leaving 8 bases between them. CDR3 sequence: CASSVEYWETQYF. The CDR3 region has the DNA TGTGCCAGCAGCGTAGAGTACTGGGAGACCCAGTACTTC.

This clonotype was detected many times. The rearrangement joins TRBV11-2 to TRBJ2-1; D gene unclear. Germline loops: CDR1 SGHAT, CDR2 FQNNGV. The CDR3 is 13 amino acids. Trimming left V 0 bases short and J 5 bases short, with 5 bases between. The CDR3 DNA reads as TGTGCCAGCAGCTTAGAGACCCACAATGAGCAGTTCTTC. Translated: CASSLETHNEQFF.

This clonotype was counted at least ten times. The chain combines TRBV28 with TRBJ2-5; 7 nucleotides align to TRBD1. The CDR3 covers 16 residues. V shed 3 bases and J 1 base; nucleotides not matched to a gene: 8. Germline lookup yields CDR1 MDHEN and CDR2 SYDVKM. CDR3 in amino acids: CASSLTEQGIQETQYF. The CDR3 coding sequence is TGTGCCAGCAGTTTGACCGAACAGGGGATCCAAGAGACCCAGTACTTC.

This clonotype was counted a few times. One end of the junction is discordant with germline, which a read error may explain. The rearrangement uses TRBV20-1 and TRBJ2-1, with 7 bases that match TRBD2. The CDR3 loop spans 14 amino acids. CDR1 is DFQATT, CDR2 SNEGSKA, per germline (reference sequence). The CDR3 nucleotides read TGCAGTGCTAGGGGAGCGGGATCCTCCAATGAGCAGTTCTTC. Encoded protein: CSARGAGSSNEQFF.

This clonotype occurred many times. The chain employs TRBV2 and TRBJ2-7, with TRBD1 identical over 8 bases. Germline lookup yields CDR1 SNHLY and CDR2 FYNNEI. This CDR3 is built from 13 residues. The trim removed 5 bases at V and 3 bases at J, leaving 3 bases unmatched. This chain's CDR3 is CASSRGQGYEQYF. In DNA form, the CDR3 reads TGTGCCAGCAGTCGAGGACAGGGCTACGAGCAGTACTTC.

A few counts support this clonotype. The chain employs TRBV27 and TRBJ2-1; 8 bases are shared with TRBD2. Per germline, CDR1 MNHEY and CDR2 SMNVEV (reference sequence). Trimming took 10 bases from V and 10 from J; bases not matched to a gene: 9. The CDR3 extends over 12 amino acids. The CDR3 spells CATERGGGEQFF. DNA for the CDR3: TGTGCCACTGAACGGGGGGGCGGGGAGCAGTTCTTC.

The genes are TRBV15 and TRBJ2-3; 9 bases match TRBD2. The CDR3 totals 16 residues. Losses at the gene ends were 3 bases for V and 4 bases for J; bases not matched to a gene: 8. Germline V gene sequence: CDR1 LNHNV, CDR2 YYDKDF (reference sequence). In DNA form, the CDR3 reads TGTGCCACCAGCAGGGGTAGCGGGAGTAGGCCAGATACGCAGTATTTT. Encoded protein: CATSRGSGSRPDTQYF. Filled out from reference TRBV15 and TRBJ2-3, the complete variable domain reads DAMVIQNPRYQVTQFGKPVTLSCSQTLNHNVMYWYQQKSSQAPKLLFHYYDKDFNNEADTPDNFQSRRPNTSFCFLDIRSPGLGDTAMYLCATSRGSGSRPDTQYFGPGTRLTVL.

This clonotype was found many times. The J gene is TRBJ2-3, the V gene TRBV5-5; 15 bases align to TRBD2. This CDR3 contains 20 residues. After removal of 2 bases from V and 0 bases from J, the junction contained 10 bases not matched to a gene. Germline V gives CDR1 SGHKS, CDR2 YYEKEE (reference sequence). CDR3 bases: TGTGCCAGCAGCTTCAGACCGGGACTAGCGGGAGGTCTGAGCACAGATACGCAGTATTTT. Its protein is CASSFRPGLAGGLSTDTQYF.

A single count supports this clonotype. This rearrangement joins TRBV20-1 to TRBJ2-5; D gene unclear. Looked up from germline, CDR1 is DFQATT and CDR2 is SNEGSKA (reference sequence). Trimming cost V 0 bases and J 1 base, with 9 bases left between them. The CDR3 runs 14 residues. The CDR3 region is CSARDLRTQETQYF. The CDR3 DNA is TGCAGTGCTAGAGATCTGAGAACCCAAGAGACCCAGTACTTC.

This clonotype was detected only once. The chain is built from TRBV6-9 and TRBJ2-1; D is perhaps TRBD2 (5 bases). The CDR3 runs 16 residues. Germline assignment: CDR1 MNHGY and CDR2 SVAAGI. Trimming took 3 bases from V and 7 from J, leaving 19 bases between them. The CDR3 DNA is TGTGCCAGCAGTTACGATGAGAGGGCCGGGTGGAATGAGCAGTTCTTC. Protein sequence: CASSYDERAGWNEQFF.

This clonotype was counted ten times or more. The chain uses TRBV2 and TRBJ2-1, with D tentatively TRBD1 or TRBD2 (5 bases each). Germline V gene data show CDR1 as SNHLY and CDR2 as FYNNEI. The CDR3 runs to 16 residues. V gave up 2 bases and J gave up 5 bases, with 16 bases separating them. CDR3 in DNA: TGTGCCAGCAGTGAAAAGGCAGTAGGGACGAACAATGAGCAGTTCTTC. It is translated as CASSEKAVGTNNEQFF.

In regard to this clonotype: Germline and junction disagree at one end, which may indicate a read error. The V call is TRBV11-2, the J call TRBJ2-7, with D possibly matching TRBD1 (5 bases). The germline V gene has CDR1 SGHAT and CDR2 FQNNGV. CDR3 length equals 16 residues. The CDR3 bases are TGTGCCACCAGCAGAGAAAGAAACAGGCTGACCTACGAGCAGTACTTC. This codes for CATSRERNRLTYEQYF.

This clonotype was seen many times. V usage is TRBV28 and J usage is TRBJ2-7; the match to TRBD2 covers 16 bases. V trimming: 7 bases; J trimming: 7 bases; junction bases outside the gene matches: 7. Germline CDR1 reads MDHEN; CDR2 reads SYDVKM. The CDR3 has 15 amino acids. The CDR3 DNA is TGTGCCAGCAAGGGGACTAGCGGGAGGGCGGAGGAGCAGTACTTC. Translating it yields CASKGTSGRAEEQYF.

V and J are TRBV12-3 or TRBV12-4 and TRBJ2-1; 11 bases match TRBD1. V shed 6 bases and J 10 bases; nucleotides not matched to a gene: 8. The CDR3 consists of 14 residues. The CDR3 nucleotides read TGTGCCAGCAGGATGGGACAGGGGGTTAGAGAGCAGTTCTTC. Protein product: CASRMGQGVREQFF.

In its sample, this clonotype was seen many times. The chain is built from TRBV12-3 or TRBV12-4 and TRBJ2-1; 8 nucleotides match TRBD2. The CDR3 sequence is 14 residues long. V gave up 3 bases and J gave up 7 bases; unmatched junction bases: 5. Here the CDR3 DNA reads TGTGCCAGCAGTTTTGGGCTAGCGGGTAATGAGCAGTTCTTC. It is translated as CASSFGLAGNEQFF.

This clonotype was seen ten or more times. This chain connects TRBV7-8 to TRBJ1-1; no clear D gene. The CDR3 spans 16 residues. V was pared by 2 bases and J by 0 bases, with 13 bases between. The germline gives CDR1 SGHVS, CDR2 FQNEAQ. Here the CDR3 reads CASSLREGRMNTEAFF. Here the CDR3 DNA reads TGTGCCAGCAGCTTAAGGGAGGGTCGGATGAACACTGAAGCTTTCTTT.